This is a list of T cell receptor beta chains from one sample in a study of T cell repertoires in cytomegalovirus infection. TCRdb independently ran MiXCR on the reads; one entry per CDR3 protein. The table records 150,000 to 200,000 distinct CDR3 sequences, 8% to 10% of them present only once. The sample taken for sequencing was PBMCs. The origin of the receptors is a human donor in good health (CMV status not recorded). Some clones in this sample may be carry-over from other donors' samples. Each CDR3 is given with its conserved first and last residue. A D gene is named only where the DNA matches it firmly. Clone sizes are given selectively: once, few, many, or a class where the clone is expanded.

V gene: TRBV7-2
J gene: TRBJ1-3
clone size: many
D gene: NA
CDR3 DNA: TGTGCCAGCAGCTTTGGAGGATCCGGAAACACCATATATTTT
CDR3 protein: CASSFGGSGNTIYF

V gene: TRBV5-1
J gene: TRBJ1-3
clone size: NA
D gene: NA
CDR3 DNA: TGCGCCAGCAGCTTGGGCGGCCCCTCTGGAAACACCATATATTTT
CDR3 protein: CASSLGGPSGNTIYF

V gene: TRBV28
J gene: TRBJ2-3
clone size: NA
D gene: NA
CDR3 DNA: TGTGCCACCCACAGCCTGGCAGATACGCAGTATTTT
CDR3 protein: CATHSLADTQYF

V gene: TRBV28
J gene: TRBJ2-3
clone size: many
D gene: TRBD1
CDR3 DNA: TGTGCCAGCAGTCTCCTAGGACAGGGGGGGGCGCACACGTGGTATTTT
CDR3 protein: CASSLLGQGGAHTWYF

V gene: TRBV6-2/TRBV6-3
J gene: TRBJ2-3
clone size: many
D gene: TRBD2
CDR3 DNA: TGTGCCAGCAGTCCAACTCTAGCGGGAGTTGGAGATACGCAGTATTTT
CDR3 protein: CASSPTLAGVGDTQYF

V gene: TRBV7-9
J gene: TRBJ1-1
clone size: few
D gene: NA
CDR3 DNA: TGTGCCAGCAGGGTGTTGGGTGACACTGAAGCTTTCTTT
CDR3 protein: CASRVLGDTEAFF

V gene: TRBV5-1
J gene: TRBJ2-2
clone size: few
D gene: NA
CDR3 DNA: TGCGCCAGCAGCTTGTTCCAGGGGGGTTACACCGGGGAGCTGTTTTTT
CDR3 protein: CASSLFQGGYTGELFF

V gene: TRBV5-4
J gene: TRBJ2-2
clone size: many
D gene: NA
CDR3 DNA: TGTGCCAGCAGCATCAACACCCACACCGGGGAGCTGTTTTTT
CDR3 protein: CASSINTHTGELFF

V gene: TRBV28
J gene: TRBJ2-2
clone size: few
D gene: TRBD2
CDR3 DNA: TGTGCCAGCAGTTATGCTTTGACTAGCGGGGGGATCACCGGGGAGCTGTTTTTT
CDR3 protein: CASSYALTSGGITGELFF

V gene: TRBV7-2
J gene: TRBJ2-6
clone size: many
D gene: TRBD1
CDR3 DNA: TGTGCCAGCAGCTTTAGACAGGGGGGGCTTCGGGCCAACGTCCTGACTTTC
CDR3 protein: CASSFRQGGLRANVLTF

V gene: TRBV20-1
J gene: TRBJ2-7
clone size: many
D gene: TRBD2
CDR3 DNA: TGCAGTGCTAGAGATCTAGCGGGAGAAGTCGAGCAGTACTTC
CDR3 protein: CSARDLAGEVEQYF

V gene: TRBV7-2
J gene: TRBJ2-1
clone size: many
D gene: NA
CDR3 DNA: TGTGCCAGCAGCCGACTAGTTTCTGAGGAGCAGTTCTTC
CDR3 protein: CASSRLVSEEQFF

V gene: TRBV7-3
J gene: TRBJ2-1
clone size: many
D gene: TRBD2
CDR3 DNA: TGTGCCAGCAGCTCGGGACTAGCGGGAGTCTTGGGTGAGCAGTTCTTC
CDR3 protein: CASSSGLAGVLGEQFF

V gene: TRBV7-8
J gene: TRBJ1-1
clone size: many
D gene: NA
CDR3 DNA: TGTGCCAGCAGCTTCTTTAGGGGGACTGAAGCTTTCTTT
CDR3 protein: CASSFFRGTEAFF

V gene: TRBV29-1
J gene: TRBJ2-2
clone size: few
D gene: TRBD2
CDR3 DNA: TGCAGCGTTGCTAGCGGGGGGGCTTCGGTCACCGGGGAGCTGTTTTTT
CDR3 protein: CSVASGGASVTGELFF

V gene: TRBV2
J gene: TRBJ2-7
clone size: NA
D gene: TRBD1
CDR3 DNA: TGTGCCAGCTCCCAGCAGGGGGCTAGAGACGAGCAGTACTTC
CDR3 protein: CASSQQGARDEQYF

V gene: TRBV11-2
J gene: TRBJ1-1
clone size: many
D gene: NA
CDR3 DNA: TGTGCCAGCAGCTTAGCTAACAGTCGTGAAGCTTTCTTT
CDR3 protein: CASSLANSREAFF

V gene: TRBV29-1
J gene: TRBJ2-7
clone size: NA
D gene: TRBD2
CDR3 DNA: TGCAGCGTCAAAGGAGGAAGACTAGCGGGAGCCTACGAGCAGTACTTC
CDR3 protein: CSVKGGRLAGAYEQYF

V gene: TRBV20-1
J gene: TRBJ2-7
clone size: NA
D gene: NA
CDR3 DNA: TGCAGTGCCGGAGGCCCCCGGGAAGTTAGCGAGCAGTACTTC
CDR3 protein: CSAGGPREVSEQYF

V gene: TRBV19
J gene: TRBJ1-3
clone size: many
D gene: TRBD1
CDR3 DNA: TGTGCCAGTAGTATGGGACAGACACACCGCCCTGGAAACACCATATATTTT
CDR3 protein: CASSMGQTHRPGNTIYF

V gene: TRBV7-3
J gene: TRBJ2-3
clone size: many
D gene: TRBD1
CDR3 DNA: TGTGCCAGCAGCCGGGACAGCTCTAGCACAGATACGCAGTATTTT
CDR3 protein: CASSRDSSSTDTQYF

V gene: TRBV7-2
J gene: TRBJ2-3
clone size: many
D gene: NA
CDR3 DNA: TGTGCCAGCAGTCTGGGGGTCACGCAGTATTTT
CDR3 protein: CASSLGVTQYF

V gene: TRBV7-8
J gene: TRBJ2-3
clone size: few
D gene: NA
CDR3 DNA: TGTGCCAGCAGCCCAACCAACTCTCGGAGCACAGATACGCAGTATTTT
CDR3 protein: CASSPTNSRSTDTQYF

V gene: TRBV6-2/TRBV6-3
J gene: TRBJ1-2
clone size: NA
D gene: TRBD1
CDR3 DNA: TGTGCCAGCAGTCGGGAGACAGGGAACTATGGCTACACCTTC
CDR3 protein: CASSRETGNYGYTF

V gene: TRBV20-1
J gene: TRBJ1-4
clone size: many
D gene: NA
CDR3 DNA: TGCAGTGCTTTCCTCCCGGGCCTAGGACTTGGTGAAAAACTGTTTTTT
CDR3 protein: CSAFLPGLGLGEKLFF

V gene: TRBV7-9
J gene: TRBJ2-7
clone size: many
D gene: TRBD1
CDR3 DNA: TGTGCCAGCAGCCGCCCGGGACAGGGATCCTACGAGCAGTACTTC
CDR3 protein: CASSRPGQGSYEQYF

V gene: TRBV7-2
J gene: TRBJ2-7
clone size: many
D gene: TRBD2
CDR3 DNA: TGTGCCAGCAGCTCATCCGGGACTAGCGGTAGGGGGCAGTACTTC
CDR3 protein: CASSSSGTSGRGQYF

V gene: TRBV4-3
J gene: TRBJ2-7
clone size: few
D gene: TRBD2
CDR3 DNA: TGCGCCAGCAGCCCGGGAGGGGGGGCACCCTACGAGCAGTACTTC
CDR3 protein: CASSPGGGAPYEQYF

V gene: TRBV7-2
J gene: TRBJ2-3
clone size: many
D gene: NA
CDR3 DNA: TGTGCCAGCAGCTTAGAGGGCAGGAAGGCAGATACGCAGTATTTT
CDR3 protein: CASSLEGRKADTQYF

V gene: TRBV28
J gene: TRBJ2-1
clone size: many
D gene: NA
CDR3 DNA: TGTGCCAGCAGTTTAGAAGTCTTGGACCGGGAGCAGTTCTTC
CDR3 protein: CASSLEVLDREQFF

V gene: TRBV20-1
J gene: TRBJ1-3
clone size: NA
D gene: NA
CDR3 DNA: TGCAGTGCTAGCTCGACAGGTTTAAGAAACACCATATATTTT
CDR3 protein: CSASSTGLRNTIYF

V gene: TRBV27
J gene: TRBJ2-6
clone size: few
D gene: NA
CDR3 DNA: TGTGCCAGCAGTTTATTGATAGGGGCCTCTGGGGCCAACGTCCTGACTTTC
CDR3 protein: CASSLLIGASGANVLTF

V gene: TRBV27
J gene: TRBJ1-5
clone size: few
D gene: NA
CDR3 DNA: TGTGCCCCCCTAGGGGGTTATCAGCCCCAGCATTTT
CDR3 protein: CAPLGGYQPQHF